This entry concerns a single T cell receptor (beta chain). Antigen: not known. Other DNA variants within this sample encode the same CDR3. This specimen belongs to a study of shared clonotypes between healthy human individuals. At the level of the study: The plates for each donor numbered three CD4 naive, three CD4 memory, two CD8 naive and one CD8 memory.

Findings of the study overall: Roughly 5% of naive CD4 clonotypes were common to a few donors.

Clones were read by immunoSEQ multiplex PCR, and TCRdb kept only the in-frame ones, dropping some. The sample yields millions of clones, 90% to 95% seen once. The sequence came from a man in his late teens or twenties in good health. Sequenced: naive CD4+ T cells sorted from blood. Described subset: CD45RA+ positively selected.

The CDR3 loop is CASSPPVYNEQFF. CDR3 sequence (DNA): TGTGCCAGCTCACCACCGGTCTACAATGAGCAGTTCTTC. This chain uses TRBV18 with TRBJ2-1; D uncertain. CDR3 length: 13 residues. From germline, CDR1 is KGHSH and CDR2 LQKENI. Trimming stripped 0 bases from V and 3 bases from J, with 3 bases between.